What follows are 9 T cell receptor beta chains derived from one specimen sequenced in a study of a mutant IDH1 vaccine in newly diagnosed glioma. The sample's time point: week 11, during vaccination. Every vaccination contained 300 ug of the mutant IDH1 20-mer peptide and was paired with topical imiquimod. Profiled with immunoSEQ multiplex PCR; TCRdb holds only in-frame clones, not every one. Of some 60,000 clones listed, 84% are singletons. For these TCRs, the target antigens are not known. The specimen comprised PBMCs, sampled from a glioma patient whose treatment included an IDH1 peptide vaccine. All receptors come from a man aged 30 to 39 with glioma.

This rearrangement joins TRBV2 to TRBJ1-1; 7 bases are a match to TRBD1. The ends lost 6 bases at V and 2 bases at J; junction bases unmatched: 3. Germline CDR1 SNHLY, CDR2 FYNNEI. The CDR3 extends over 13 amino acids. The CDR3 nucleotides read TGTGCCAGCAGGGGACAGCCCAACACTGAAGCTTTCTTT. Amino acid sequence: CASRGQPNTEAFF.

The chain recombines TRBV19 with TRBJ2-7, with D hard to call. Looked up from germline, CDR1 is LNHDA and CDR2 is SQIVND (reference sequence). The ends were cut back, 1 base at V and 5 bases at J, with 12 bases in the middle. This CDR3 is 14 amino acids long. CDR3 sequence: CASSIAGLQHEQYF. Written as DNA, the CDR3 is TGTGCCAGTAGTATAGCCGGGCTACAGCACGAGCAGTACTTC.

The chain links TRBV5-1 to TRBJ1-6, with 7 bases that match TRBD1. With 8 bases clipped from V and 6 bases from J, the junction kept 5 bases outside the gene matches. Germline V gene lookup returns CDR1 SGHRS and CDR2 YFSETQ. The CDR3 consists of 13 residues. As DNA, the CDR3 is TGCGCCAGTTCGGACAGGCTTAATTCACCCCTCCACTTT. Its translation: CASSDRLNSPLHF.

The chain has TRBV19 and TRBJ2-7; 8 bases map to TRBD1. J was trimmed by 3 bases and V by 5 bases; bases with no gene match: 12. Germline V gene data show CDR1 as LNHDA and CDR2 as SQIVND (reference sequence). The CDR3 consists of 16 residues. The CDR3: CASSPQARTGSYEQYF. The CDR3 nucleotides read TGTGCCAGTAGTCCCCAAGCAAGGACAGGGAGCTACGAGCAGTACTTC.

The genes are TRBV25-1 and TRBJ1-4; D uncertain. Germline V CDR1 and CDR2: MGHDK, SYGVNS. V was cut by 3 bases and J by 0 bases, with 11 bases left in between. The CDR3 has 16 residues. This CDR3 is CASSDPRRTTNEKLFF. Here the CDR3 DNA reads TGTGCCAGCAGTGACCCCCGACGAACAACTAATGAAAAACTGTTTTTT. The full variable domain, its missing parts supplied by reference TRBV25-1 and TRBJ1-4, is EADIYQTPRYLVIGTGKKITLECSQTMGHDKMYWYQQDPGMELHLIHYSYGVNSTEKGDLSSESTVSRIRTEHFPLTLESARPSHTSQYLCASSDPRRTTNEKLFFGSGTQLSVL.

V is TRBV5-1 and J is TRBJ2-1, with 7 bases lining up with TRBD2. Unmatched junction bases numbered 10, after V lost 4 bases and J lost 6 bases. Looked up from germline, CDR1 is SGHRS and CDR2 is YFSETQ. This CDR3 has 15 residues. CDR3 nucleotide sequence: TGCGCCAGCAGCCCCGGCAGGGCTAGCGGCAATGAGCAGTTCTTC. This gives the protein CASSPGRASGNEQFF.

The CDR3 is CASSQDRGASNQPQHF. CDR3 in DNA: TGCGCCAGCAGCCAAGATCGGGGGGCGAGCAATCAGCCCCAGCATTTT. The J gene is TRBJ1-5, the V gene TRBV4-1, with D tentatively TRBD1 (6 bases). The V gene's germline CDR1 is MGHRA and CDR2 YSYEKL. V shed 0 bases and J shed 1 base, with 10 bases lying between them. The CDR3 runs 16 residues.

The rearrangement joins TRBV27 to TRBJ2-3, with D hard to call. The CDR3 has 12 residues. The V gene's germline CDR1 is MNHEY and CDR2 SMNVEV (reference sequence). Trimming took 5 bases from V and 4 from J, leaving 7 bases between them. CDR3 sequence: CASSTPPDTQYF. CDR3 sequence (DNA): TGTGCCAGCAGTACCCCCCCAGATACGCAGTATTTT.

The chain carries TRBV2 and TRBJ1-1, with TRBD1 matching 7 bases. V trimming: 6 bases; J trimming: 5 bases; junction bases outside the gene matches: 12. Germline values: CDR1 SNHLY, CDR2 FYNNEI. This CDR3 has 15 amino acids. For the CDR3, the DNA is TGTGCCAGCAGAGACGACTCAGGGGGAGGAACTGAAGCTTTCTTT. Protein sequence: CASRDDSGGGTEAFF.